This T cell receptor (beta chain) was profiled in a study of breast tumors, draining lymph nodes, adjacent tissues. General study findings and limits: The data were judged consistent with most tumor T cells coming from lymph node and expanding in tumor. Compared with basal-like, luminal-like tumors shared significantly more repertoire with nontumor tissue. That most tumor T cells come from lymph nodes remained unproven.

TCRdb re-derived calls from the multiplex PCR reads in MiXCR, one entry per CDR3 protein. The sample holds more than 200,000 distinct CDR3 sequences, about 30% seen once. Axillary draining lymph nodes of breast cancer patients supplied the node samples. Germline V gives CDR1 KGHSH, CDR2 LQKENI. V lost 3 bases to trimming and J lost 6 bases, with 27 bases between them. The CDR3 extends over 19 amino acids. This clonotype was counted a few times. The antigen is undetermined. The source of this sequence is a female donor with breast cancer. Some clones in this sample may be carry-over from other donors' samples. Sequencing was done on a sample of axillary lymph node tissue. The V and J genes are TRBV18 and TRBJ1-3, with D perhaps TRBD1 (6 bases). CDR3 sequence reads: CASSPRPSTGASLENTIYF. As DNA, the CDR3 is TGTGCCAGCTCACCCAGGCCATCGACGGGGGCTTCTTTAGAAAACACCATATATTTT.